The 23 T cell receptor beta chains below all came from one sample that was sequenced in a study of graft-versus-host responses after intestinal transplantation. Measured with immunoSEQ multiplex PCR; TCRdb has only the in-frame clones, and not every one. The data show about 86,000 clones, roughly 90% seen once. Their cognate antigens are unknown. The material sequenced was unstimulated CD4+ T cells sorted from spleen or lymph node cells, taken before transplant. Receptors originate from a human donor who was the organ donor for an intestinal transplant.

The chain employs TRBV9 and TRBJ2-3; the D gene is possibly TRBD2 (5 bases). Trimming removed 0 bases at V and 8 bases at J, with 10 bases between. The germline gives CDR1 SGDLS, CDR2 YYNGEE. CDR3 length equals 13 residues. The CDR3 reads CASSVEPGLTQYF. The CDR3 bases are TGTGCCAGCAGCGTAGAGCCCGGACTTACGCAGTATTTT.

CDR3 amino acids: CASSWETSVREQYF. The CDR3 nucleotides are TGCGCCAGCAGCTGGGAGACTAGCGTTCGCGAGCAGTACTTC. This chain links TRBV5-1 with TRBJ2-7; 8 nucleotides match TRBD2. The CDR3 loop spans 14 amino acids. The V gene end was trimmed by 3 bases and the J gene end by 6 bases; junction bases not matched to a gene: 8. CDR1 and CDR2 (germline): SGHRS, YFSETQ.

The chain carries TRBV4-2 and TRBJ1-5; tentative D call: TRBD1 (5 bases). The CDR3 contains 13 residues. In germline, CDR1 is LGHNA, CDR2 YNFKEQ. The V end was cut by 4 bases, the J end by 2 bases, with 6 bases between. CDR3 region: CASSRGGNQPQHF. The CDR3 DNA is TGTGCCAGCAGCCGGGGGGGCAATCAGCCCCAGCATTTT.

The chain has TRBV5-1 and TRBJ2-5; the D gene is possibly TRBD2 (6 bases). The germline V gene has CDR1 SGHRS and CDR2 YFSETQ. The CDR3 consists of 15 residues. Trimming left V 2 bases short and J 2 bases short, with 13 bases between. This chain's CDR3 is CASSFQLGGQETQYF. DNA for the CDR3: TGCGCCAGCAGCTTTCAACTCGGGGGTCAAGAGACCCAGTACTTC.

This clone was recorded once. This rearrangement joins TRBV5-1 to TRBJ1-4, with 9 positions matching TRBD1. The germline CDR1 and CDR2 sequences are SGHRS and YFSETQ. The CDR3 covers 14 residues. Trimming removed 1 base from V and 8 bases from J; junction bases left unmatched: 3. The CDR3 loop is CASSLWTGVEKLFF. The CDR3 bases are TGCGCCAGCAGCTTGTGGACAGGGGTCGAAAAACTGTTTTTT.

The rearrangement uses TRBV10-3 and TRBJ2-3; TRBD2 agrees at 12 bases. The CDR3 sequence is 16 residues long. V shed 3 bases and J 5 bases; nucleotides not matched to a gene: 6. Germline V lookup: CDR1 ENHRY, CDR2 SYGVKD. CDR3 DNA sequence: TGTGCCATCAGTGACTCTAGCGGGGGGGCTTTAGATACGCAGTATTTT. Residues: CAISDSSGGALDTQYF.

The table lists this clone with a count of one. V and J are TRBV5-4 and TRBJ2-3; 7 nucleotides line up with TRBD1. The CDR3 runs 15 residues. Per germline, CDR1 SGHNT and CDR2 YYREEE (reference sequence). After removal of 0 bases from V and 6 bases from J, the junction contained 7 bases not matched to a gene. CDR3 amino acids: CASSLGVQGVDTQYF. CDR3 DNA: TGTGCCAGCAGCTTGGGGGTCCAGGGGGTGGATACGCAGTATTTT.

The J gene is TRBJ1-2, the V gene TRBV29-1, with D unclear. V was cut by 4 bases and J by 0 bases, with 9 bases left in between. The length of the CDR3 is 13 residues. The germline CDR1 and CDR2 sequences are SQVTM and ANQGSEA. CDR3 DNA: TGCAGCGTTGGAGGGAATTCTAACTATGGCTACACCTTC. Its protein product is CSVGGNSNYGYTF.

CDR3 in amino acids: CASSQAGTSGSHEQFF. The CDR3, as DNA: TGCGCCAGCAGCCAAGCCGGGACTAGCGGGAGTCATGAGCAGTTCTTC. The V call is TRBV4-1, the J call TRBJ2-1; 14 nucleotides line up with TRBD2. The CDR3 is 16 residues long. Trimming removed 1 base from V and 8 bases from J; junction bases left unmatched: 4. CDR1 MGHRA and CDR2 YSYEKL come from the germline V gene.

This sequence joins TRBV7-3 and TRBJ1-6; tentative D call: TRBD1 (6 bases). Germline V gene data show CDR1 as SGHTA and CDR2 as FQGTGA. Trimming took 2 bases from V and 7 from J, leaving 6 bases between them. This CDR3 comprises 13 residues. The CDR3 DNA is TGTGCCAGCAGCTTAGGGACAAATTCACCCCTCCACTTT. It translates to CASSLGTNSPLHF.

V is TRBV5-1 and J is TRBJ2-3; no clear D gene. Germline CDR1 and CDR2: SGHRS and YFSETQ. Between the trimmed V and J ends, which lost 4 bases and 2 bases, there was a span of 8 bases. This CDR3 spans 13 amino acids. Written as DNA, the CDR3 is TGCGCCAGCAGCCCCGACAACACAGATACGCAGTATTTT. Residues: CASSPDNTDTQYF.

The chain's CDR3 is CASRGGGSPRETQYF. DNA for the CDR3: TGTGCCAGCAGGGGCGGGGGGAGTCCGAGGGAGACCCAGTACTTC. The chain uses TRBV7-2 and TRBJ2-5, with 8 bases matching TRBD2. The CDR3 spans 15 residues. CDR1 is SGHTA and CDR2 is FQGNSA in the germline V gene. Trimming at V came to 6 bases and at J to 5 bases, leaving 11 bases not matched to a gene.

This chain joins TRBV27 and TRBJ2-3; D remains ambiguous. The V end was cut by 0 bases, the J end by 1 base, with 5 bases between. The germline gives CDR1 MNHEY, CDR2 SMNVEV (reference sequence). The CDR3 contains 14 residues. CDR3 sequence (DNA): TGTGCCAGCAGTTTATCTTATGGCACAGATACGCAGTATTTT. It yields the protein CASSLSYGTDTQYF.

CDR3: CASSSLRQGASANNYGYTF. The CDR3 DNA reads as TGTGCCAGCAGCTCGCTTAGACAGGGGGCCTCAGCGAATAACTATGGCTACACCTTC. The chain carries TRBV7-2 and TRBJ1-2, with 10 bases lining up with TRBD1. Trimming removed 4 bases from V and 1 base from J; junction bases left unmatched: 15. The germline gives CDR1 SGHTA, CDR2 FQGNSA. The CDR3 has 19 amino acids.

V and J are TRBV6-1 and TRBJ2-3, with TRBD1 identical over 9 bases. Germline CDR1 MNHNS, CDR2 SASEGT. CDR3 size: 15 residues. J was trimmed by 4 bases and V by 7 bases; bases with no gene match: 9. This CDR3 is CASNHDRGAADTQYF. CDR3 sequence (DNA): TGTGCCAGCAACCACGACAGGGGGGCCGCAGATACGCAGTATTTT.

V is TRBV6-1 and J is TRBJ2-1; D unresolved. CDR1 and CDR2 from the germline V gene are MNHNS and SASEGT. Trimming cost V 5 bases and J 0 bases, with 8 bases left between them. The CDR3 is 14 amino acids. The CDR3 coding sequence is TGTGCCAGCAGTTTTCATAGCTCCTACAATGAGCAGTTCTTC. This sequence encodes CASSFHSSYNEQFF.

This sequence joins TRBV15 and TRBJ1-6, with 9 bases lining up with TRBD1. This CDR3 is built from 17 residues. Germline trimming cut 2 bases from V and 7 bases from J; bases unmatched to any gene: 9. Per germline, CDR1 LNHNV and CDR2 YYDKDF (reference sequence). The CDR3 protein is CATSRSARDRDNSPLHF. The CDR3 nucleotides are TGTGCCACCAGCAGATCGGCCCGGGACAGGGACAATTCACCCCTCCACTTT.

This chain joins TRBV5-1 and TRBJ2-5; no clear D gene. Trimming pared 1 base from V and 0 bases from J, leaving 10 bases between. Germline loops: CDR1 SGHRS, CDR2 YFSETQ. The CDR3 is made up of 15 amino acids. As DNA, the CDR3 is TGCGCCAGCAGCTTGTGGGCACCGTACCAAGAGACCCAGTACTTC. This gives the protein CASSLWAPYQETQYF.

This clone was detected a few times. Relative to the germline gene, one junction end is altered; a read error may explain this. This chain uses TRBV6-1 with TRBJ2-1; 11 bases match TRBD1. Germline V CDR1 and CDR2: MNHNS, SASEGT. This CDR3 contains 15 residues. The CDR3 DNA is TGTGCCAGCAGCGAAGGGACAGGGGGCTACAATGAGCAGTTCTTC. Translated: CASSEGTGGYNEQFF.

The chain joins TRBV19 to TRBJ2-7; TRBD1 agrees at 7 bases. Germline CDR1 reads LNHDA; CDR2 reads SQIVND (reference sequence). V shed 5 bases and J 2 bases; nucleotides not matched to a gene: 9. The CDR3 extends over 15 amino acids. Here the CDR3 reads CASSLPGQQAYEQYF. CDR3 sequence (DNA): TGTGCCAGTAGTTTGCCGGGACAGCAAGCCTACGAGCAGTACTTC.

The V and J genes are TRBV7-8 and TRBJ2-7; possibly TRBD1 for D (5 bases). V dropped 5 bases and J dropped 5 bases, with 16 bases sitting between them. This CDR3 is 14 amino acids long. The germline gives CDR1 SGHVS, CDR2 FQNEAQ. In nucleotides, the CDR3 is TGTGCCAGCAGCCCAAGGGGAAGGGCGGACGAGCAGTACTTC. Translation: CASSPRGRADEQYF.

This sequence joins TRBV7-8 and TRBJ2-5; possibly TRBD1 for D (5 bases). V lost 3 bases and J lost 1, with 9 bases in between. Looked up from germline, CDR1 is SGHVS and CDR2 is FQNEAQ. CDR3 length: 14 residues. DNA for the CDR3: TGTGCCAGCAGCTTCTCGACAGTCCAAGAGACCCAGTACTTC. Amino acid sequence: CASSFSTVQETQYF.

The gene calls are TRBV7-2 and TRBJ2-7; TRBD1 matches at 7 bases. The CDR3 is made up of 14 amino acids. Unmatched junction bases numbered 4, after V lost 5 bases and J lost 0 bases. CDR1 is SGHTA, CDR2 FQGNSA, per germline. The CDR3 DNA reads TGTGCCAGCAGCCCGGACAGGAGCTCCTACGAGCAGTACTTC. This sequence encodes CASSPDRSSYEQYF.